Below, 20 T cell receptor beta chains from the same sample are listed, as sequenced in a study of T cells in Graves' hyperthyroidism and ophthalmopathy. TCR beta CDR3 sequences were amplified from RNA transcripts. Primed by the HTBI set, a first-round RT-PCR was run on the TCR CDR3. TCRdb analysed the multiplex PCR reads with MiXCR anew, one entry per CDR3 protein. The table lists approximately 430,000 distinct CDR3 sequences, about 15% of them singletons, with around 7% in the top ten. What was sequenced was blood. The receptors stem from a woman aged 18-29 years with Graves' hyperthyroidism.

The chain has TRBV6-5 and TRBJ2-5; TRBD2 is a possible D gene (5 bases). Between the trimmed V and J ends, which lost 5 bases and 9 bases, there was a span of 13 bases. Looked up from germline, CDR1 is MNHEY and CDR2 is SVGAGI. CDR3 size: 12 residues. The CDR3 bases are TGTGCCAGCAGTCAAGGCGGGCTTCCCCAGTACTTC. Translating gives CASSQGGLPQYF.

This clonotype has ten or more counts. The gene calls are TRBV5-8 and TRBJ2-3, with D possibly TRBD2 on 5 matching bases. This CDR3 region has 15 residues. CDR1 and CDR2 (germline): SGHTS, YDEGEE. The germline V and J ends were trimmed by 0 bases and 7 bases, with 15 bases remaining between them. CDR3 sequence reads: CASSLEGLEPNTQYF. The CDR3 nucleotides read TGTGCCAGCAGCTTGGAAGGACTCGAACCCAATACGCAGTATTTT.

This clonotype was seen many times. This chain joins TRBV9 and TRBJ1-1, with 8 positions matching TRBD1. The CDR3 sequence is 14 residues long. Trimming cost V 1 base and J 3 bases; bases outside gene matches: 2. Germline CDR1 and CDR2: SGDLS and YYNGEE. The CDR3 loop is CASSVQGADTEAFF. The CDR3 nucleotides read TGTGCCAGCAGCGTACAGGGGGCTGACACTGAAGCTTTCTTT. Full variable domain (remainder filled in from reference TRBV9 and TRBJ1-1): DSGVTQTPKHLITATGQRVTLRCSPRSGDLSVYWYQQSLDQGLQFLIQYYNGEERAKGNILERFSAQQFPDLHSELNLSSLELGDSALYFCASSVQGADTEAFFGQGTRLTVV.

In DNA form, the CDR3 reads TGTGCCAGCAGCCAAACAGGGAGAAGAGGCGAGCAGTACTTC. This codes for CASSQTGRRGEQYF. The V and J genes are TRBV5-6 and TRBJ2-7; D is perhaps TRBD1 (6 bases). V shed 4 bases and J shed 6 bases, with 17 bases lying between them. Germline V gene lookup returns CDR1 SGHDT and CDR2 YYEEEE. The CDR3 is made up of 14 amino acids.

The rearrangement joins TRBV6-2 or TRBV6-3 to TRBJ2-1; TRBD2 agrees at 10 bases. The CDR3 extends over 16 amino acids. The germline V gene encodes CDR1 MNHEY and CDR2 SVGEGT. Germline trimming cut 0 bases from V and 7 bases from J; bases unmatched to any gene: 6. The CDR3 here is CASSYSGLAPGNEQFF. The CDR3, as DNA: TGTGCCAGCAGTTACTCGGGACTAGCGCCGGGAAATGAGCAGTTCTTC.

Note on this clonotype: A read error is likely, as this CDR3 ends without the conserved phenylalanine or tryptophan. This rearrangement joins TRBV18 to TRBJ2-3; no definite D call. Looked up from germline, CDR1 is KGHSH and CDR2 is LQKENI. The CDR3 length is 11 residues. The CDR3 DNA follows: TGCGCCAGCTCACCAACAGATACGCAGTATCTT. It yields the protein CASSPTDTQYL.

The sample holds many counts of this clonotype. The chain has TRBV3-1 and TRBJ2-2; 9 bases are shared with TRBD2. This CDR3 is built from 15 residues. V trimming: 4 bases; J trimming: 8 bases; junction bases outside the gene matches: 8. CDR1 LGHDT and CDR2 YNNKEL come from the germline V gene (reference sequence). CDR3: CASSLAGAPAGELFF. The CDR3 DNA sequence: TGTGCCAGCAGCCTAGCGGGGGCCCCGGCAGGGGAGCTGTTTTTT.

The V call is TRBV9, the J call TRBJ2-1; 10 nucleotides align to TRBD2. Unmatched junction bases numbered 8, after V lost 3 bases and J lost 8 bases. Germline V gives CDR1 SGDLS, CDR2 YYNGEE. The CDR3 is 15 residues long. The CDR3 is CASSEFSGRGDEQFF. DNA of the CDR3: TGTGCCAGCAGCGAATTCAGCGGGAGGGGGGATGAGCAGTTCTTC.

This clonotype was picked up many times. The genes are TRBV24-1 and TRBJ2-5; D gene ambiguous. Trimming pared 3 bases from V and 5 bases from J, leaving 6 bases between. From germline, CDR1 is KGHDR and CDR2 SFDVKD. This CDR3 comprises 12 residues. The CDR3 reads CATSDHRETQYF. CDR3 nucleotides: TGTGCCACCAGTGATCACCGGGAGACCCAGTACTTC.

The V gene is TRBV12-3 or TRBV12-4, the J gene TRBJ1-5, with D possibly TRBD1 on 6 matching bases. The CDR3 runs 13 residues. The V end lost 8 bases, the J end lost 6 bases, and 14 bases lay between the germline ends. DNA of the CDR3: TGTGCCAGCGGGTCAGGGGACCTTCAGCCCCAGCATTTT. Encoded protein: CASGSGDLQPQHF.

This clonotype was detected many times. This chain joins TRBV24-1 and TRBJ2-2; D possibly corresponds to TRBD1 (5 bases). CDR1 and CDR2 (germline): KGHDR, SFDVKD. This CDR3 spans 14 amino acids. Trimming removed 5 bases from V and 0 bases from J, with 6 bases in between. Written as DNA, the CDR3 is TGTGCCACCAGTGCGGACACGAACACCGGGGAGCTGTTTTTT. Amino acid sequence: CATSADTNTGELFF.

This clonotype was counted ten times or more. This chain links TRBV7-3 with TRBJ2-1, with D unresolved. Germline V gene data show CDR1 as SGHTA and CDR2 as FQGTGA. The CDR3 totals 15 residues. V was shortened by 5 bases and J by 8 bases, with 19 bases between the two germline ends. CDR3 coding DNA: TGTGCCAGCAGCGCCAGCACGCAACCGTTTCATGAGCAGTTCTTC. Protein product: CASSASTQPFHEQFF.

The sample holds many counts of this clonotype. This chain's CDR3 is CASSLEIFGSEGYTF. The DNA for the CDR3 is TGTGCCAGCAGCTTAGAAATCTTCGGCAGCGAGGGCTACACCTTC. The chain couples TRBV11-2 to TRBJ1-2; D is unclear. CDR1 is SGHAT, CDR2 FQNNGV, per germline. Trimming stripped 0 bases from V and 8 bases from J, with 16 bases between. There are 15 residues in the CDR3.

Ten or more counts support this clonotype. The chain links TRBV3-1 to TRBJ2-4, with 7 bases matching TRBD2. Germline V gene data show CDR1 as LGHDT and CDR2 as YNNKEL (reference sequence). V shed 4 bases and J 8 bases; nucleotides not matched to a gene: 8. CDR3 length: 14 amino acids. CDR3 sequence reads: CASSLGLLGDIQYF. The CDR3 DNA sequence: TGTGCCAGCAGCCTGGGACTACTTGGGGACATTCAGTACTTC.

Concerning this clonotype itself: A much larger clonotype is one base distant, so this may be a read error. This rearrangement joins TRBV12-3 or TRBV12-4 to TRBJ2-7; maybe TRBD2 (5 bases). The CDR3 contains 15 residues. The DNA of the CDR3 is TGTGCCAACAGTTTAGGTATCTTGGGAGCGAACGAGCAGTACTTC. Encoded protein: CANSLGILGANEQYF.

V is TRBV3-1 and J is TRBJ2-1, with 11 bases matching TRBD2. CDR3 size: 19 residues. CDR1 LGHDT and CDR2 YNNKEL come from the germline V gene (reference sequence). J was trimmed by 6 bases and V by 8 bases; bases with no gene match: 21. This chain's CDR3 is CASSPPRGFSGRAANEQFF. The CDR3 DNA is TGTGCCAGCTCACCACCAAGGGGATTTAGCGGGAGGGCCGCCAATGAGCAGTTCTTC.

This clonotype was found many times. For the CDR3, the DNA is TGCAGTGCTAGATCCCCTAGCGGGAGAATCAATGAGCAGTTCTTC. Translation: CSARSPSGRINEQFF. This chain links TRBV20-1 with TRBJ2-1, with 10 positions matching TRBD2. The CDR3 spans 15 residues. Trimming removed 2 bases from V and 6 bases from J; junction bases left unmatched: 7. Per germline, CDR1 DFQATT and CDR2 SNEGSKA (reference sequence).

This clonotype was seen more than once but under ten times. At one of its ends the junction is not consistent with the germline gene, which may arise from a read error. J is TRBJ2-1 and V is TRBV7-7; TRBD1 is a possible D gene (5 bases). The CDR3 sequence is 15 residues long. The germline CDR1 and CDR2 sequences are SSHAT and FNYEAQ (reference sequence). This CDR3 reads CASSLSRADHNEQFF. The DNA for the CDR3 is TGTGCTAGCAGCTTAAGCAGGGCAGACCACAATGAGCAGTTCTTC. Based on the CDR3 plus reference TRBV7-7 and TRBJ2-1, the full variable domain is GAGVSQSPRYKVTKRGQDVTLRCDPISSHATLYWYQQALGQGPEFLTYFNYEAQPDKSGLPSDRFSAERPEGSISTLTIQRTEQRDSAMYRCASSLSRADHNEQFFGPGTRLTVL.

This clonotype was seen at least ten times. The chain couples TRBV13 to TRBJ2-5, with 8 bases fitting TRBD1. The CDR3 loop spans 15 amino acids. Germline-derived CDR1 and CDR2 are PRHDT and FYEKMQ (reference sequence). V lost 5 bases and J lost 5; bases outside the gene matches: 10. The CDR3 region is CASSTGQGLWETQYF. The CDR3 bases are TGTGCCAGCAGCACCGGACAGGGTTTGTGGGAGACCCAGTACTTC. Full variable domain (missing parts from reference TRBV13 and TRBJ2-5): AAGVIQSPRHLIKEKRETATLKCYPIPRHDTVYWYQQGPGQDPQFLISFYEKMQSDKGSIPDRFSAQQFSDYHSELNMSSLELGDSALYFCASSTGQGLWETQYFGPGTRLLVL.

This clonotype was found many times. The chain recombines TRBV6-2 or TRBV6-3 with TRBJ2-4, with D perhaps TRBD2 (6 bases). The CDR3 has 14 amino acids. Germline assignment: CDR1 MNHEY and CDR2 SVGEGT. V shed 3 bases and J shed 1 base, with 7 bases lying between them. DNA of the CDR3: TGTGCCAGCAGTTATGGAGGGGCCAAAAACATTCAGTACTTC. As protein: CASSYGGAKNIQYF.